This T cell receptor (beta chain) was profiled in a study of T cell repertoires in cytomegalovirus infection. Overall study: Indications came from public TCR beta signatures; they pointed to CMV infection and to a matching HLA type. General study points: There were HLA-C-restricted CMV-specific TCR beta clonotypes dominating the ex vivo response. Pooled public TCR beta family frequency picked out CMV carriers with the relevant HLA.

This clonotype was seen at least ten times. What it recognizes is unknown. The CDR3 loop spans 18 amino acids. The J segment lost 0 bases and the V segment lost 7 bases, leaving 12 bases of the junction unmatched. The germline V gene encodes CDR1 MNHNS and CDR2 SASEGT. A single record per CDR3 protein comes from TCRdb applying MiXCR to the reads. This sample has a few hundred thousand distinct CDR3 sequences; roughly 10% occur once, and the top ten carry around 15%. Sequences were obtained from PBMCs. The chain employs TRBV6-1 and TRBJ1-1, with 12 positions matching TRBD1. The clonotype originates from a human donor in good health (CMV status not recorded). Some clones in this sample may be carry-over from other donors' samples. The CDR3 loop reads CASTPPLGTGGMNTEAFF. The DNA of the CDR3 is TGTGCCAGCACCCCCCCGTTAGGGACAGGGGGCATGAACACTGAAGCTTTCTTT.